The 20 T cell receptor beta chains below were found in one sample sequenced in a study of T cell responses to AZD1222 COVID-19 vaccine. The assay was immunoSEQ multiplex PCR, and TCRdb's table has in-frame clones only and misses some. This table holds approximately 91,000 clones, more than 85% found once. Material: peripheral blood, obtained 28 days after the second AZD1222 dose. These receptors all come from an adult who received the AZD1222 COVID-19 vaccine.

This chain connects TRBV11-3 to TRBJ2-2, with D unclear. Germline assignment: CDR1 SGHNT and CDR2 YENEEA. This CDR3 region has 12 residues. Trimming shortened V by 3 bases and J by 5 bases, and 4 bases separated the two germline ends. The CDR3 sequence: CASSFRTGELFF. CDR3 DNA: TGTGCCAGCAGCTTCCGGACCGGGGAGCTGTTTTTT.

The V gene is TRBV5-1, the J gene TRBJ1-3, with 9 bases lining up with TRBD1. V shed 7 bases and J 0 bases; nucleotides not matched to a gene: 14. The CDR3 contains 18 residues. The V gene's germline CDR1 is SGHRS and CDR2 YFSETQ. CDR3 sequence reads: CASSYFTGGLNSGNTIYF. The DNA of the CDR3 is TGCGCCAGCTCGTACTTTACAGGGGGCCTTAACTCTGGAAACACCATATATTTT. The full variable domain, its missing parts supplied by reference TRBV5-1 and TRBJ1-3, is KAGVTQTPRYLIKTRGQQVTLSCSPISGHRSVSWYQQTPGQGLQFLFEYFSETQRNKGNFPGRFSGRQFSNSRSEMNVSTLELGDSALYLCASSYFTGGLNSGNTIYFGEGSWLTVV.

A single count supports this clone. This sequence joins TRBV11-2 and TRBJ2-2; weak D call: TRBD2 (6 bases). Trimming took off 2 bases at V and 0 bases at J, with 13 bases between the two ends. The CDR3 covers 17 residues. Germline-derived CDR1 and CDR2 are SGHAT and FQNNGV. CDR3 protein: CASSLPGAGSNTGELFF. The CDR3 DNA follows: TGTGCCAGCAGCTTACCCGGGGCGGGATCGAACACCGGGGAGCTGTTTTTT.

The V and J genes are TRBV3-1 (or the pseudogene TRBV3-2) and TRBJ2-7, with D maybe TRBD1 (6 bases). The germline V gene has CDR1 LGHDT and CDR2 YNNKEL (reference sequence). The CDR3 length is 16 residues. Deletions cut 1 base from V and 0 bases from J, with 13 bases between. The CDR3, as DNA: TGTGCCAGCAGCCAAGGGAGCTGGGACATCTCCTACGAGCAGTACTTC. Translating it yields CASSQGSWDISYEQYF.

The V call is TRBV27, the J call TRBJ2-1; tentative D call: TRBD2 (5 bases). CDR1 and CDR2 (germline): MNHEY, SMNVEV (reference sequence). The CDR3 has 15 residues. Trimming pared 5 bases from V and 2 bases from J, leaving 13 bases between. The CDR3 DNA is TGTGCCAGCAGTACTCCGGGAACGACCTACAATGAGCAGTTCTTC. It specifies CASSTPGTTYNEQFF.

The gene calls are TRBV7-9 and TRBJ1-2; D gene uncertain. CDR1 is SEHNR and CDR2 is FQNEAQ in the germline V gene (reference sequence). Trimming cost V 5 bases and J 4 bases, with 17 bases left between them. The CDR3 length is 15 residues. The CDR3 DNA reads as TGTGCCAGCAGCCTCGGGGAACTGGCGGGCTATGGCTACACCTTC. Its protein is CASSLGELAGYGYTF.

The J gene is TRBJ2-4, the V gene TRBV7-9; D is unclear. The CDR3 spans 15 residues. CDR1 and CDR2 from the germline V gene are SEHNR and FQNEAQ (reference sequence). V lost 5 bases, J lost 6 bases, and 17 bases lay in between. CDR3 region: CASSLPPGSGNIQYF. CDR3 DNA sequence: TGTGCCAGCAGCCTACCCCCAGGATCGGGAAACATTCAGTACTTC.

V is TRBV28 and J is TRBJ1-1; TRBD1 agrees at 10 bases. Germline trimming cut 6 bases from V and 1 base from J; bases unmatched to any gene: 14. Germline V gene lookup returns CDR1 MDHEN and CDR2 SYDVKM. The CDR3 has 18 residues. The CDR3 bases are TGTGCCAGCAGCTCCGGGACAGGGGCCCGCCTTGAGAACACTGAAGCTTTCTTT. Translation gives CASSSGTGARLENTEAFF.

This clone was observed a single time. The genes are TRBV6-5 and TRBJ2-3; tentative D call: TRBD1 (6 bases). Germline V gene lookup returns CDR1 MNHEY and CDR2 SVGAGI. CDR3 length equals 14 residues. Trimming took off 6 bases at V and 1 base at J, with 11 bases between the two ends. The CDR3 spells CASRDRQGTDTQYF. The CDR3 DNA reads TGTGCCAGCAGGGACAGACAGGGCACAGATACGCAGTATTTT.

This rearrangement joins TRBV11-2 to TRBJ2-7, with a weak D call TRBD2 (6 bases). The CDR3 has 14 amino acids. The V gene's germline CDR1 is SGHAT and CDR2 FQNNGV. Between the trimmed V and J ends, which lost 5 bases and 3 bases, there was a span of 14 bases. The CDR3 protein is CASSLLRGRYEQYF. The CDR3 DNA follows: TGTGCCAGCAGCCTCTTGCGGGGCCGCTACGAGCAGTACTTC.

This chain connects TRBV12-3 or TRBV12-4 to TRBJ2-5; D is undetermined. The V gene lost 6 bases and the J gene lost 1 base, with 3 bases spanning the gap. CDR3 size: 11 residues. CDR3 DNA: TGTGCCAGCAGGAGCCAAGAGACCCAGTACTTC. This translates into CASRSQETQYF.

This chain connects TRBV11-2 to TRBJ2-1; 9 nucleotides line up with TRBD2. The V and J ends lost 4 bases and 7 bases, in that order; junction bases with no gene match: 11. In germline, CDR1 is SGHAT, CDR2 FQNNGV. The CDR3 is 16 residues long. Here the CDR3 reads CASSWGLAPGGNEQFF. As DNA, the CDR3 is TGTGCCAGCAGCTGGGGACTAGCCCCAGGGGGGAATGAGCAGTTCTTC.

The genes are TRBV7-9 and TRBJ2-3; the D gene is possibly TRBD2 (6 bases). The germline V gene encodes CDR1 SEHNR and CDR2 FQNEAQ (reference sequence). The germline V and J ends were trimmed by 5 bases and 0 bases, with 18 bases remaining between them. There are 17 residues in the CDR3. The CDR3 reads CASSPAVSGTSTDTQYF. CDR3 coding DNA: TGTGCCAGCAGCCCTGCGGTTAGCGGCACCAGCACAGATACGCAGTATTTT. The variable domain in full, completed from reference TRBV7-9 and TRBJ2-3, reads DTGVSQNPRHKITKRGQNVTFRCDPISEHNRLYWYRQTLGQGPEFLTYFQNEAQLEKSRLLSDRFSAERPKGSFSTLEIQRTEQGDSAMYLCASSPAVSGTSTDTQYFGPGTRLTVL.

V and J are TRBV18 and TRBJ1-2; TRBD1 might be the D (5 bases). V was clipped by 0 bases and J by 5 bases, with 28 bases between them. There are 20 residues in the CDR3. Germline-derived CDR1 and CDR2 are KGHSH and LQKENI. The CDR3 coding sequence is TGTGCCAGCTCACCACCGGTGGGGGGGACCGATACCGACCGATTATATGGCTACACCTTC. Translated, it gives CASSPPVGGTDTDRLYGYTF.

The chain uses TRBV5-6 and TRBJ2-2; 7 nucleotides line up with TRBD2. Germline V gene sequence: CDR1 SGHDT, CDR2 YYEEEE. This CDR3 contains 16 residues. Trimming removed 0 bases from V and 0 bases from J; junction bases left unmatched: 2. The DNA for the CDR3 is TGTGCCAGCAGCTTGGATGCGGGAGCGAACACCGGGGAGCTGTTTTTT. It is translated as CASSLDAGANTGELFF.

The chain uses TRBV19 and TRBJ1-5, with TRBD1 matching over 8 bases. This CDR3 spans 14 amino acids. Looked up from germline, CDR1 is LNHDA and CDR2 is SQIVND (reference sequence). Germline trimming cut 4 bases from V and 4 bases from J; bases unmatched to any gene: 3. CDR3 DNA sequence: TGTGCCAGTAGTACGACAGGGGATAATCAGCCCCAGCATTTT. It encodes CASSTTGDNQPQHF.

The chain combines TRBV7-9 with TRBJ2-2, with 10 bases that match TRBD1. Germline V gene data show CDR1 as SEHNR and CDR2 as FQNEAQ (reference sequence). The V and J ends lost 4 bases and 5 bases, in that order; junction bases with no gene match: 4. CDR3 length equals 15 residues. The CDR3 spells CASSSGTGETGELFF. CDR3 DNA: TGTGCCAGCAGCTCCGGGACAGGGGAAACCGGGGAGCTGTTTTTT.

The V gene is TRBV19, the J gene TRBJ2-1; D may be TRBD2 (6 bases). The ends were cut back, 7 bases at V and 7 bases at J, with 20 bases in the middle. CDR1 LNHDA and CDR2 SQIVND come from the germline V gene (reference sequence). This CDR3 has 15 residues. The CDR3 DNA is TGTGCCAGTAAGGTGGGGGAGGCTAGCAGGAATGAGCAGTTCTTC. Its protein is CASKVGEASRNEQFF.

This rearrangement joins TRBV5-6 to TRBJ2-1; D is perhaps TRBD2 (5 bases). Germline V lookup: CDR1 SGHDT, CDR2 YYEEEE. The CDR3 is 13 amino acids. The germline V and J ends were trimmed by 3 bases and 5 bases, with 9 bases remaining between them. The CDR3: CASSSGLNNEQFF. CDR3 sequence (DNA): TGTGCCAGCAGCTCTGGACTCAACAATGAGCAGTTCTTC.

The chain carries TRBV28 and TRBJ1-1; TRBD1 is a possible D gene (5 bases). Germline-derived CDR1 and CDR2 are MDHEN and SYDVKM. Trimming took 7 bases from V and 0 from J, leaving 12 bases between them. The CDR3 consists of 14 residues. This CDR3 reads CASTIGGLNTEAFF. Written as DNA, the CDR3 is TGTGCCAGCACCATTGGGGGTCTGAACACTGAAGCTTTCTTT.